The 25 T cell receptor beta chains in this list originate from one sample, sequenced in a study of cytomegalovirus exposure and HLA in healthy donors. PCR employed 60 Vbeta and 13 Jbeta primers. TCRdb's copy holds only in-frame clones and misses some; the assay was immunoSEQ multiplex PCR. The data hold 90,000 to 150,000 clones, with around 60% observed a single time. Source material: PBMCs. The receptor set was obtained from a man in his forties in good health and CMV-seropositive.

The genes are TRBV7-6 and TRBJ2-3; 10 positions agree with TRBD2. Germline V CDR1 and CDR2: SGHVS, FNYEAQ. The V gene end was trimmed by 3 bases and the J gene end by 4 bases; junction bases not matched to a gene: 10. The CDR3 sequence is 17 residues long. The chain's CDR3 is CASSFGASGRGADTQYF. The DNA of the CDR3 is TGTGCCAGCAGCTTTGGGGCTAGCGGGAGAGGGGCAGATACGCAGTATTTT. The full variable domain, with the rest looked up from reference TRBV7-6 and TRBJ2-3, is GAGVSQSPRYKVTKRGQDVALRCDPISGHVSLYWYRQALGQGPEFLTYFNYEAQQDKSGLPNDRFSAERPEGSISTLTIQRTEQRDSAMYRCASSFGASGRGADTQYFGPGTRLTVL.

CDR3 sequence (DNA): TGTGCCAGCAGGGCCGGGACAGGCACATATGGCTACACCTTC. Its translation: CASRAGTGTYGYTF. The J gene is TRBJ1-2, the V gene TRBV28; TRBD1 aligns across 8 bases. J gave up 5 bases and V 6 bases, and 8 bases lay outside the gene matches. The germline CDR1 and CDR2 sequences are MDHEN and SYDVKM. This CDR3 spans 14 amino acids.

This clone came up a few times. The V gene is TRBV29-1, the J gene TRBJ2-2, with D perhaps TRBD2 (6 bases). CDR3 length equals 14 residues. The V end lost 5 bases, the J end lost 1 base, and 11 bases lay between the germline ends. The V gene's germline CDR1 is SQVTM and CDR2 ANQGSEA. CDR3 sequence (DNA): TGCAGCGTTCTGGGAGGTGGGAACACCGGGGAGCTGTTTTTT. The encoded protein is CSVLGGGNTGELFF.

The chain links TRBV6-5 to TRBJ2-1; the match to TRBD2 covers 11 bases. Trimming removed 4 bases from V and 8 bases from J; junction bases left unmatched: 10. This CDR3 comprises 16 residues. Germline CDR1 MNHEY, CDR2 SVGAGI. The DNA for the CDR3 is TGTGCCAGCAGTTCGGTTCTAGCGGGAGGCCGCGATGAGCAGTTCTTC. Translating gives CASSSVLAGGRDEQFF.

This chain uses TRBV25-1 with TRBJ1-4; D is unresolved. Germline V lookup: CDR1 MGHDK, CDR2 SYGVNS. The V and J ends lost 4 bases and 1 base respectively, with 10 bases between them. The CDR3 covers 15 residues. Here the CDR3 reads CASSGKAGTNEKLFF. The CDR3 DNA is TGTGCCAGCAGTGGCAAGGCAGGAACTAATGAAAAACTGTTTTTT.

The CDR3 DNA reads as TGTGCCAGCAGGCGAGGACAGGCGGGGACCCAGTACTTC. Protein: CASRRGQAGTQYF. The rearrangement uses TRBV27 and TRBJ2-5, with 7 bases identical to TRBD1. CDR1 and CDR2 from the germline V gene are MNHEY and SMNVEV (reference sequence). This CDR3 spans 13 amino acids. J was trimmed by 7 bases and V by 6 bases; bases with no gene match: 8.

The rearrangement links TRBV9 to TRBJ2-1, with 7 bases aligning to TRBD2. CDR1 SGDLS and CDR2 YYNGEE come from the germline V gene. CDR3 size: 13 residues. The trim removed 4 bases at V and 10 bases at J, leaving 8 bases unmatched. CDR3 nucleotide sequence: TGTGCCAGCAGCCCCCGACCCGGGAGGGAGCAGTTCTTC. This gives the protein CASSPRPGREQFF.

The chain carries TRBV5-3 and TRBJ2-6, with D perhaps matching TRBD1 (7 bases). TRBV5-3 is marked as an open reading frame, function uncertain. This CDR3 spans 18 amino acids. The ends were cut back, 4 bases at V and 4 bases at J, with 21 bases in the middle. CDR3 coding DNA: TGTGCCAGAAGCAGGGGCAGGGGGGCCCTACCCGGGGCCAACGTCCTGACTTTC. The encoded protein is CARSRGRGALPGANVLTF.

The V gene is TRBV4-2, the J gene TRBJ2-2; D unclear. Trimming stripped 0 bases from V and 3 bases from J, with 5 bases between. Germline values: CDR1 LGHNA, CDR2 YNFKEQ. This CDR3 is built from 14 residues. The DNA of the CDR3 is TGTGCCAGCAGCCAAGACTCGGACACCGGGGAGCTGTTTTTT. This translates into CASSQDSDTGELFF.

A remark on this clone: The same CDR3 can be traced to other DNA sequences in this sample. This sequence joins TRBV6-1 and TRBJ2-3; D might be TRBD1 (6 bases). The germline gives CDR1 MNHNS, CDR2 SASEGT. The ends were cut back, 6 bases at V and 0 bases at J, with 13 bases in the middle. The CDR3 has 15 amino acids. This CDR3 is CASSDRTASTDTQYF. For the CDR3, the DNA is TGTGCCAGCAGCGACAGGACCGCTAGCACAGATACGCAGTATTTT.

Comment on this clone: This specimen includes other DNA sequences encoding the same CDR3. This rearrangement joins TRBV7-8 to TRBJ2-1; weak D call: TRBD2 (6 bases). Trimming took off 5 bases at V and 2 bases at J, with 16 bases between the two ends. This CDR3 is 16 amino acids long. From germline, CDR1 is SGHVS and CDR2 FQNEAQ. The CDR3 is CASSPHRGLTYNEQFF. The CDR3, as DNA: TGTGCCAGCAGCCCGCACCGGGGACTCACCTACAATGAGCAGTTCTTC.

CDR3: CASSAKSTSGADTQYF. Written as DNA, the CDR3 is TGTGCCAGCAGCGCTAAATCAACTAGCGGGGCAGATACGCAGTATTTT. This chain connects TRBV7-8 to TRBJ2-3; 10 bases fit TRBD2. CDR1 SGHVS and CDR2 FQNEAQ come from the germline V gene. V gave up 5 bases and J gave up 4 bases; unmatched junction bases: 9. The CDR3 covers 16 residues. Together with reference TRBV7-8 and TRBJ2-3, the CDR3 gives the full variable domain: GAGVSQSPRYKVAKRGQDVALRCDPISGHVSLFWYQQALGQGPEFLTYFQNEAQLDKSGLPSDRFFAERPEGSVSTLKIQRTQQEDSAVYLCASSAKSTSGADTQYFGPGTRLTVL.

A single count supports this clone. The J gene is TRBJ2-3, the V gene TRBV7-9; a weak D match, TRBD1 (6 bases). The CDR3 sequence is 16 residues long. From germline, CDR1 is SEHNR and CDR2 FQNEAQ (reference sequence). V was shortened by 5 bases and J by 4 bases, with 19 bases between the two germline ends. The CDR3 loop reads CASSGARDTVSDTQYF. CDR3 bases: TGTGCCAGCAGCGGAGCTCGGGACACGGTATCAGATACGCAGTATTTT.

The chain is built from TRBV30 and TRBJ2-5; weak D call: TRBD2 (6 bases). The CDR3 runs 13 residues. V lost 4 bases and J 5 bases, leaving 14 bases between the germline ends. CDR1 and CDR2 from the germline V gene are GTSNPN and SVGIG (reference sequence). The CDR3 bases are TGTGCCTGGACCGCCGAAGGGAGGGAGACCCAGTACTTC. This gives the protein CAWTAEGRETQYF.

The chain uses TRBV7-3 and TRBJ2-7, with D perhaps matching TRBD2 (6 bases). CDR1 and CDR2 (germline): SGHTA, FQGTGA. Trimming shortened V by 2 bases and J by 6 bases, and 8 bases separated the two germline ends. The CDR3 contains 12 residues. The CDR3, as DNA: TGTGCCAGCAGCTTATACGGGGGCGAGCAGTACTTC. It encodes CASSLYGGEQYF.

V gene TRBV5-1 combines with J gene TRBJ2-7, with 7 bases fitting TRBD2. Germline V gives CDR1 SGHRS, CDR2 YFSETQ. V dropped 6 bases and J dropped 3; count of bases not matched to a gene: 12. The CDR3 runs to 15 residues. The CDR3 is CASTPVGGGYYEQYF. The CDR3, as DNA: TGCGCCAGCACCCCCGTGGGCGGGGGATACTACGAGCAGTACTTC.

This clone was seen only once. This chain connects TRBV28 to TRBJ1-2; possible D gene TRBD1, 5 bases. This CDR3 region has 16 residues. Germline CDR1 MDHEN, CDR2 SYDVKM. V was clipped by 3 bases and J by 4 bases, with 18 bases between them. CDR3 protein: CASSLVFRGGGYGYTF. CDR3 DNA sequence: TGTGCCAGCAGTTTGGTTTTTAGGGGAGGCGGCTATGGCTACACCTTC.

As regards this clone: Other DNA variants within this sample encode the same CDR3. This chain connects TRBV30 to TRBJ2-1; 14 nucleotides align to TRBD2. The CDR3 sequence is 15 residues long. The germline gives CDR1 GTSNPN, CDR2 SVGIG (reference sequence). V lost 3 bases, J lost 8 bases, and 6 bases stayed unmatched. The CDR3 sequence: CAWSGTSGSQDEQFF. The CDR3 bases are TGTGCCTGGAGCGGGACTAGCGGGAGTCAGGATGAGCAGTTCTTC.

This clone was detected only a few times. The J gene is TRBJ2-7, the V gene TRBV6-1; 9 positions match TRBD2. Per germline, CDR1 MNHNS and CDR2 SASEGT. The CDR3 consists of 15 residues. Trimming at V came to 2 bases and at J to 2 bases, leaving 4 bases not matched to a gene. CDR3 amino acids: CASSELGGGAYEQYF. As DNA, the CDR3 is TGTGCCAGCAGTGAACTAGGCGGGGGGGCCTACGAGCAGTACTTC.

V gene TRBV2 combines with J gene TRBJ2-1; D may be TRBD2 (5 bases). CDR1 SNHLY and CDR2 FYNNEI come from the germline V gene. V was shortened by 10 bases and J by 4 bases, with 11 bases between the two germline ends. This CDR3 is built from 12 residues. The CDR3 coding sequence is TGTGCCACCGGACTCGATTACAATGAGCAGTTCTTC. It encodes CATGLDYNEQFF.

This sequence joins TRBV28 and TRBJ2-1; unclear D gene. Germline V CDR1 and CDR2: MDHEN, SYDVKM. The V gene lost 1 base and the J gene lost 1 base, with 8 bases spanning the gap. The CDR3 length is 15 residues. The CDR3 DNA is TGTGCCAGCAGTTTATACCGCGGTTCCTACAATGAGCAGTTCTTC. Protein product: CASSLYRGSYNEQFF.

The chain combines TRBV6-5 with TRBJ2-1; a weak D match, TRBD2 (5 bases). The CDR3 spans 15 residues. The germline gives CDR1 MNHEY, CDR2 SVGAGI. Trimming left V 6 bases short and J 8 bases short, with 20 bases between. The CDR3 DNA is TGTGCCAGCAGCCACTCACTAGTCTATGGTGATGAGCAGTTCTTC. Translated, it gives CASSHSLVYGDEQFF.

This sequence joins TRBV19 and TRBJ2-7, with unresolved D. The ends were cut back, 5 bases at V and 0 bases at J, with 14 bases in the middle. The CDR3 has 15 amino acids. Per the germline V gene, CDR1 is LNHDA and CDR2 is SQIVND (reference sequence). The CDR3 reads CASSRPASSSYEQYF. For the CDR3, the DNA is TGTGCCAGTAGTCGACCAGCGTCTAGCTCCTACGAGCAGTACTTC.

The rearrangement joins TRBV2 to TRBJ2-2, with D perhaps TRBD2 (6 bases). This CDR3 is 13 amino acids long. Germline-derived CDR1 and CDR2 are SNHLY and FYNNEI. The ends were cut back, 5 bases at V and 3 bases at J, with 7 bases in the middle. This CDR3 reads CASSREDTGELFF. DNA of the CDR3: TGTGCCAGCAGTAGGGAGGACACCGGGGAGCTGTTTTTT.

This clone was counted between two and nine times. The genes are TRBV6-5 and TRBJ2-7; no firm D call. The V end lost 2 bases, the J end lost 7 bases, and 6 bases lay between the germline ends. This CDR3 region has 11 residues. Germline assignment: CDR1 MNHEY and CDR2 SVGAGI. CDR3 sequence: CASSYRREQYF. Written as DNA, the CDR3 is TGTGCCAGCAGTTACCGGCGGGAGCAGTACTTC.